The clone carrying this T cell receptor (beta chain) has just a few counts. Antigen specificity is unknown. The sample belongs to a study of Graves' ophthalmopathy and Graves' hyperthyroidism. The authors amplified TCR beta CDR3 regions from RNA transcripts. Second-round multiplex PCR came after a first-round RT-PCR that employed HTBI primers. Each CDR3 protein is one row after TCRdb ran MiXCR on the multiplex PCR reads. The table records hundreds of thousands of distinct CDR3 sequences, over 20% of them present only once. J lost 2 bases, V lost 5 bases, and 18 bases had no gene match. The V gene's germline CDR1 is SGHAT and CDR2 FQDESV (reference sequence). The CDR3 has 19 residues. In this cohort, patients with other autoimmune diseases, uncontrolled infections, pregnancy or lactation were excluded. Study-wide results and caveats: Most expanded clonotypes from thyroid (those above 0.001 frequency) were also found in blood. Ophthalmopathy progression was predicted by the model at 60% to 71% sensitivity and under 75% specificity.

The chain uses TRBV11-1 and TRBJ2-5; 9 bases match TRBD2. Sequencing was done on a sample of peripheral blood. The receptor was isolated from a woman between 18 and 29 years old with stable Graves' hyperthyroidism. Some clones in this sample may be carry-over from other donors' samples. The CDR3 DNA reads as TGTGCCAGCAGCCCAATCCTGGGGAGCGGGGGGCCGTTACAAGAGACCCAGTACTTC. Protein product: CASSPILGSGGPLQETQYF.